This passage covers 29 T cell receptor beta chains from one sample sequenced in a study of blood T cell repertoires in COVID-19. Method: immunoSEQ multiplex PCR; TCRdb's copy keeps in-frame clones and lacks some. The table has approximately 120,000 clones, about 80% seen once. Sequencing was done on a sample of peripheral blood. Receptors were obtained from a woman in her forties or fifties with acute or convalescent COVID-19.

The CDR3 reads CASSIQEGVGYTF. The CDR3 DNA sequence: TGTGCCAGCAGTATACAGGAGGGTGTTGGCTACACCTTC. This chain joins TRBV6-5 and TRBJ1-2, with a possible D match to TRBD1 (5 bases). CDR1 is MNHEY and CDR2 is SVGAGI in the germline V gene. The CDR3 loop spans 13 amino acids. V lost 5 bases to trimming and J lost 7 bases, with 14 bases between them.

CDR3 residues: CASSHIPEYMNTEAFF. As DNA, the CDR3 is TGTGCCAGCAGCCATATCCCAGAATACATGAACACTGAAGCTTTCTTT. The chain combines TRBV14 with TRBJ1-1; D gene unclear. With 3 bases removed from V and 0 bases from J, the gap between germline ends came to 14 bases. The CDR3 covers 16 residues. The germline CDR1 and CDR2 sequences are SGHDN and FVKESK.

The chain recombines TRBV12-3 or TRBV12-4 with TRBJ1-5; no definite D call. This CDR3 comprises 11 residues. V lost 6 bases to trimming and J lost 10 bases, with 10 bases between them. The CDR3 bases are TGTGCCAGCAGCCCTACTTATCCCCAGCATTTT. This sequence encodes CASSPTYPQHF.

V is TRBV5-1 and J is TRBJ2-1, with TRBD1 matching 7 bases. J was trimmed by 0 bases and V by 1 base; bases with no gene match: 1. Looked up from germline, CDR1 is SGHRS and CDR2 is YFSETQ. This CDR3 has 15 residues. The CDR3: CASSLRTGSYNEQFF. DNA for the CDR3: TGCGCCAGCAGCTTGAGGACAGGCTCCTACAATGAGCAGTTCTTC.

This chain joins TRBV2 and TRBJ1-4, with a tentative D call TRBD1 (5 bases). The CDR3 runs 14 residues. CDR1 is SNHLY, CDR2 FYNNEI, per germline. V lost 7 bases and J lost 6, with 15 bases in between. The CDR3 sequence is CASTQGPQYEKLFF. CDR3 sequence (DNA): TGTGCCAGCACCCAGGGTCCGCAATATGAAAAACTGTTTTTT.

This clone came up once. The CDR3: CAIRLQGANTEAFF. CDR3 sequence (DNA): TGTGCCATCAGACTACAGGGGGCCAACACTGAAGCTTTCTTT. The genes are TRBV10-3 and TRBJ1-1; 9 bases align to TRBD1. The germline CDR1 and CDR2 sequences are ENHRY and SYGVKD. The ends lost 6 bases at V and 2 bases at J; junction bases unmatched: 4. The CDR3 contains 14 residues.

The chain is built from TRBV27 and TRBJ2-2; 9 bases line up with TRBD2. CDR1 MNHEY and CDR2 SMNVEV come from the germline V gene (reference sequence). Trimming at V came to 6 bases and at J to 2 bases, leaving 22 bases not matched to a gene. The CDR3 runs to 21 residues. The CDR3, as DNA: TGTGCCAGCAGGAATGGGGGGGCGCTAGCGGGATCGCTCAAAAACACCGGGGAGCTGTTTTTT. This encodes CASRNGGALAGSLKNTGELFF.

The V and J genes are TRBV11-2 and TRBJ1-4; the D is unclear. The V gene lost 4 bases and the J gene lost 8 bases, with 17 bases spanning the gap. The V gene's germline CDR1 is SGHAT and CDR2 FQNNGV. The CDR3 has 15 amino acids. This chain's CDR3 is CASSSLAGAGEKLFF. The CDR3 DNA reads as TGTGCCAGCAGCTCTTTGGCGGGAGCCGGGGAAAAACTGTTTTTT.

J is TRBJ2-7 and V is TRBV5-4, with 9 nucleotides matching TRBD1. Germline CDR1 SGHNT, CDR2 YYREEE (reference sequence). The CDR3 has 15 amino acids. After removal of 4 bases from V and 3 bases from J, the junction contained 8 bases not matched to a gene. This CDR3 is CASSNRDRVGYEQYF. The CDR3 coding sequence is TGTGCCAGCAGCAACCGGGACAGGGTGGGCTACGAGCAGTACTTC.

This clone was detected only once. This rearrangement joins TRBV18 to TRBJ2-3, with TRBD1 matching over 12 bases. Germline trimming cut 6 bases from V and 5 bases from J; bases unmatched to any gene: 6. Germline CDR1 is KGHSH and CDR2 is LQKENI. This CDR3 has 15 amino acids. The CDR3 loop is CASSPGTGGRDTQYF. CDR3 in DNA: TGTGCCAGCTCCCCCGGGACAGGGGGCAGAGATACGCAGTATTTT.

This chain uses TRBV5-1 with TRBJ2-5, with 7 nucleotides matching TRBD2. Per the germline V gene, CDR1 is SGHRS and CDR2 is YFSETQ. This CDR3 region has 12 residues. V lost 7 bases to trimming and J lost 7 bases; unmatched junction nucleotides: 7. CDR3 amino acids: CASWDLAGTQYF. Here the CDR3 DNA reads TGCGCCAGCTGGGACTTAGCGGGGACCCAGTACTTC.

This chain connects TRBV9 to TRBJ2-7, with TRBD2 matching 10 bases. The trim removed 2 bases at V and 5 bases at J, leaving 7 bases unmatched. Germline V CDR1 and CDR2: SGDLS, YYNGEE. The CDR3 runs 15 residues. In DNA form, the CDR3 reads TGTGCCAGCAGCGTTAATCCTAGCGGGAGTGACGAGCAGTACTTC. It yields the protein CASSVNPSGSDEQYF.

The chain is built from TRBV5-4 and TRBJ2-2, with 10 bases matching TRBD1. The trim removed 6 bases at V and 4 bases at J, leaving 9 bases unmatched. The CDR3 contains 16 residues. CDR1 is SGHNT and CDR2 is YYREEE in the germline V gene (reference sequence). This CDR3 is CASTFGDRGSTGELFF. The CDR3 DNA sequence: TGTGCCAGCACCTTTGGGGACAGGGGATCCACCGGGGAGCTGTTTTTT.

The chain carries TRBV19 and TRBJ2-5; 8 bases align to TRBD2. The ends lost 5 bases at V and 2 bases at J; junction bases unmatched: 4. Per germline, CDR1 LNHDA and CDR2 SQIVND (reference sequence). The CDR3 consists of 14 residues. The CDR3 DNA is TGTGCCAGTAGTGTCACGGGGGGGCAAGAGACCCAGTACTTC. Translating it yields CASSVTGGQETQYF.

The chain carries TRBV6-1 and TRBJ2-2; D is perhaps TRBD1 (5 bases). The germline gives CDR1 MNHNS, CDR2 SASEGT. V dropped 2 bases and J dropped 6 bases, with 16 bases sitting between them. The CDR3 has 16 amino acids. This chain's CDR3 is CASSERGRFVAGELFF. CDR3 bases: TGTGCCAGCAGTGAAAGGGGAAGGTTTGTCGCCGGGGAGCTGTTTTTT.

V gene TRBV5-1 combines with J gene TRBJ2-7, with 8 bases aligning to TRBD1. The CDR3 is 15 amino acids. V trimming: 2 bases; J trimming: 5 bases; junction bases outside the gene matches: 9. Germline V gives CDR1 SGHRS, CDR2 YFSETQ. The DNA of the CDR3 is TGCGCCAGCAGCTTACGAACAGGGGGAAGTAACGAGCAGTACTTC. This gives the protein CASSLRTGGSNEQYF.

This clone has only a few counts. This chain connects TRBV3-1 (or the pseudogene TRBV3-2) to TRBJ1-2, with TRBD1 matching 8 bases. Per germline, CDR1 LGHDT and CDR2 YNNKEL (reference sequence). V lost 5 bases, J lost 3 bases, and 14 bases stayed unmatched. The CDR3 is 17 amino acids. The CDR3 reads CASSVTGGRFPYYGYTF. Here the CDR3 DNA reads TGTGCCAGCAGCGTAACAGGGGGGCGGTTTCCGTACTATGGCTACACCTTC.

The chain combines TRBV5-1 with TRBJ2-3, with a weak D call TRBD2 (5 bases). Germline V gene sequence: CDR1 SGHRS, CDR2 YFSETQ. The CDR3 is 16 amino acids. V lost 3 bases and J lost 0, with 14 bases in between. The CDR3: CASSYPDLTSTDTQYF. Here the CDR3 DNA reads TGCGCCAGCAGCTACCCGGACTTGACTAGCACAGATACGCAGTATTTT. The variable domain in full, completed from reference TRBV5-1 and TRBJ2-3, reads KAGVTQTPRYLIKTRGQQVTLSCSPISGHRSVSWYQQTPGQGLQFLFEYFSETQRNKGNFPGRFSGRQFSNSRSEMNVSTLELGDSALYLCASSYPDLTSTDTQYFGPGTRLTVL.

The rearrangement links TRBV5-1 to TRBJ2-1, with 10 bases identical to TRBD2. Looked up from germline, CDR1 is SGHRS and CDR2 is YFSETQ. The CDR3 totals 16 residues. J gave up 7 bases and V 0 bases, and 7 bases lay outside the gene matches. The CDR3 is CASSLGSGRALNEQFF. The CDR3 coding sequence is TGCGCCAGCAGCTTGGGGAGCGGGAGGGCTTTGAATGAGCAGTTCTTC.

This clone came up a few times. This chain uses TRBV28 with TRBJ2-7; D call uncertain. CDR3 length: 12 residues. Germline V CDR1 and CDR2: MDHEN, SYDVKM. V lost 5 bases to trimming and J lost 3 bases, with 8 bases between them. CDR3 loop: CASSPRVYEQYF. CDR3 nucleotide sequence: TGTGCCAGCAGTCCTCGGGTCTACGAGCAGTACTTC.

V gene TRBV29-1 combines with J gene TRBJ2-3; 8 positions agree with TRBD2. This CDR3 contains 12 residues. The trim removed 3 bases at V and 5 bases at J, leaving 1 base unmatched. From germline, CDR1 is SQVTM and CDR2 ANQGSEA. As DNA, the CDR3 is TGCAGCGTTGAGGCGGGAGGAGATACGCAGTATTTT. Translating gives CSVEAGGDTQYF.

CDR3 sequence reads: CASSDSRGTASEGANVLTF. The CDR3 nucleotides read TGTGCCAGCAGTGACTCTCGGGGGACAGCTAGTGAAGGGGCCAACGTCCTGACTTTC. This sequence joins TRBV6-4 and TRBJ2-6; D is possibly TRBD1 (7 bases). This CDR3 spans 19 amino acids. Trimming removed 0 bases at V and 4 bases at J, with 19 bases between. Germline CDR1 and CDR2: MRHNA and SNTAGT.

V and J are TRBV7-9 and TRBJ2-7; D is perhaps TRBD1 (5 bases). In germline, CDR1 is SEHNR, CDR2 FQNEAQ (reference sequence). V was shortened by 3 bases and J by 6 bases, with 6 bases between the two germline ends. The CDR3 is made up of 11 amino acids. The CDR3 sequence is CASSLGREQYF. The CDR3 nucleotides are TGTGCCAGCAGCTTGGGGCGCGAGCAGTACTTC. The full variable domain, completed using reference TRBV7-9 and TRBJ2-7, is DTGVSQNPRHKITKRGQNVTFRCDPISEHNRLYWYRQTLGQGPEFLTYFQNEAQLEKSRLLSDRFSAERPKGSFSTLEIQRTEQGDSAMYLCASSLGREQYFGPGTRLTVT.

The sample holds one count of this clone. The chain combines TRBV29-1 with TRBJ2-7; TRBD1 matches 8 bases. The CDR3 runs to 13 residues. Germline loops: CDR1 SQVTM, CDR2 ANQGSEA. The V segment lost 4 bases and the J segment 3 bases; nucleotides outside the gene matches: 5. This CDR3 reads CSVGTGNNYEQYF. The CDR3 coding sequence is TGCAGCGTTGGGACAGGGAACAACTACGAGCAGTACTTC.

The sample holds a few counts of this clone. The rearrangement links TRBV2 to TRBJ2-7; 9 bases agree with TRBD2. The V segment lost 6 bases and the J segment 0 bases; nucleotides outside the gene matches: 0. The CDR3 sequence is 13 residues long. Per the germline V gene, CDR1 is SNHLY and CDR2 is FYNNEI. The CDR3 DNA reads TGTGCCAGCAGGGGACTAGCCTCCTACGAGCAGTACTTC. This encodes CASRGLASYEQYF.

This clone occurred a few times. V gene TRBV6-5 combines with J gene TRBJ1-1; 8 bases agree with TRBD1. J was trimmed by 7 bases and V by 6 bases; bases with no gene match: 10. This CDR3 is built from 14 residues. Germline V lookup: CDR1 MNHEY, CDR2 SVGAGI. The CDR3 sequence is CASSNPTGASEAFF. CDR3 bases: TGTGCCAGCAGCAACCCGACAGGGGCTAGTGAAGCTTTCTTT.

The chain employs TRBV6-5 and TRBJ1-2, with a tentative D call TRBD1 (6 bases). The CDR3 runs 14 residues. CDR1 and CDR2 from the germline V gene are MNHEY and SVGAGI. Trimming took off 5 bases at V and 2 bases at J, with 12 bases between the two ends. The CDR3 DNA follows: TGTGCCAGCAGTCCTCCCGGACAGAACTATGGCTACACCTTC. Translation: CASSPPGQNYGYTF.

The chain is built from TRBV7-5 and TRBJ2-7; the table's D call, TRBD1, has no DNA check behind it. TRBV7-5 is a listed pseudogene. This CDR3 contains 13 residues. As DNA, the CDR3 is TGTGCCGCCCGACAGGGGGTTGCTCGGGAGCAGTACTTC. Protein product: CAARQGVAREQYF.

The rearrangement links TRBV4-2 to TRBJ1-1; D gene uncertain. CDR3 length equals 15 residues. The germline V and J ends were trimmed by 1 base and 0 bases, with 9 bases remaining between them. Germline CDR1 and CDR2: LGHNA and YNFKEQ. Here the CDR3 DNA reads TGTGCCAGCAGCCAAGTAGCGGAGGTGAACACTGAAGCTTTCTTT. This codes for CASSQVAEVNTEAFF.